The next 8 T cell receptor beta chains were all read from a single sample in a study of T cell repertoires in cytomegalovirus infection (dated by TCRdb to the late 2010s). These receptors are not linked to any known antigen. The sample's treatment or condition label is to be understood as: in vitro stimulation with specific CMV peptide epitopes to enrich CMV-specific T cells. Sequenced on an Illumina HiSeq 1500. TCRdb took the public reads, trimmed them with fastp at Q25, ran MiXCR for clone calling and kept in-frame beta chains. Rows are combined by CDR3 protein, so each entry shows the most common genes and DNA. This sample holds roughly 920,000 distinct CDR3 sequences; 31% were observed only once. Around 15% of the sample belongs to the ten largest clones. This material consisted of cultured CD8+ T cells from PBMCs, taken from culture after CMV antigen stimulation. The source is a human donor in good health (CMV status not recorded). Some clones in this sample may be carry-over from other donors' samples.

The V and J genes are TRBV13 and TRBJ2-7, with D possibly being TRBD1 (5 bases). CDR3 length: 14 residues. CDR1 PRHDT and CDR2 FYEKMQ come from the germline V gene (reference sequence). Between the trimmed V and J ends, which lost 5 bases and 1 base, there was a span of 12 bases. DNA for the CDR3: TGTGCCAGCAGCCCTAGAAGGGGTTCCTACGAGCAGTACTTC. Translating gives CASSPRRGSYEQYF.

As to this clonotype: At one end the junction does not follow the germline gene, possibly because of a read error. The V gene is TRBV2, the J gene TRBJ1-1; possibly TRBD1 for D (6 bases). The CDR3 loop spans 14 amino acids. The V gene's germline CDR1 is SNHLY and CDR2 FYNNEI. CDR3 bases: TGTGCCAGCAGGCCCGGACAGACGAACACTGATGCTTTCTTT. This codes for CASRPGQTNTDAFF.

This clonotype turned up a few times. CDR3 region: CASSETGGSDEQYF. CDR3 DNA sequence: TGTGCCAGCAGTGAGACAGGGGGTAGTGACGAGCAGTACTTC. V and J are TRBV2 and TRBJ2-7, with 9 bases aligning to TRBD1. CDR1 is SNHLY and CDR2 is FYNNEI in the germline V gene. V was clipped by 3 bases and J by 5 bases; unmatched bases: 5. The CDR3 has 14 amino acids.

A note on this clonotype: A much larger clone sits a single nucleotide away, making a read error possible. The V call is TRBV9, the J call TRBJ2-1; 7 nucleotides match TRBD1. The germline V gene encodes CDR1 SGDLS and CDR2 YYNGEE. The CDR3 covers 15 residues. The CDR3 is CANSVGDSSYNEQFF. The CDR3 region has the DNA TGTGCCAACAGCGTTGGGGACAGCTCCTACAATGAGCAGTTCTTC.

On this clonotype: At one boundary the junction diverges from the germline segment, which might be a read error. V gene TRBV28 combines with J gene TRBJ2-1; 8 bases agree with TRBD2. CDR1 is MDHEN, CDR2 SYDVKM, per germline. The CDR3 runs to 14 residues. The chain's CDR3 is CVSRELADHNEQFF. The CDR3 region has the DNA TGTGTCAGCAGAGAACTAGCGGACCACAATGAGCAGTTCTTC.

This rearrangement joins TRBV11-2 to TRBJ2-3; D possibly matches TRBD1 or TRBD2 (5 bases each). V was trimmed by 5 bases and J by 2 bases, leaving 20 bases between them. CDR1 is SGHAT and CDR2 is FQNNGV in the germline V gene. The CDR3 has 17 amino acids. In DNA form, the CDR3 reads TGTGCCAGCAGCCGCTCGGGGCGAGGGACCCTCACAGATACGCAGTATTTT. Translated, it gives CASSRSGRGTLTDTQYF. The full variable domain, its missing parts supplied by reference TRBV11-2 and TRBJ2-3, is EAGVAQSPRYKIIEKRQSVAFWCNPISGHATLYWYQQILGQGPKLLIQFQNNGVVDDSQLPKDRFSAERLKGVDSTLKIQPAKLEDSAVYLCASSRSGRGTLTDTQYFGPGTRLTVL.

The gene calls are TRBV9 and TRBJ2-7, with 7 bases identical to TRBD1. This CDR3 spans 14 amino acids. Germline CDR1 is SGDLS and CDR2 is YYNGEE. Losses at the gene ends were 4 bases for V and 2 bases for J; bases not matched to a gene: 6. CDR3 DNA sequence: TGTGCCAGCAGCTACGGGACAGCAGCCTACGAGCAGTACTTC. As protein: CASSYGTAAYEQYF.

As for this clonotype: This may come from a read error, since a much larger clone is one base off. This sequence joins TRBV11-1 and TRBJ2-4; 7 nucleotides agree with TRBD1. The germline V gene encodes CDR1 SGHAT and CDR2 FQDESV (reference sequence). This CDR3 has 13 residues. The CDR3 coding sequence is TGTGCCAACAGCCCGACAGGGATGGACATTCAGTACTTC. It specifies CANSPTGMDIQYF.